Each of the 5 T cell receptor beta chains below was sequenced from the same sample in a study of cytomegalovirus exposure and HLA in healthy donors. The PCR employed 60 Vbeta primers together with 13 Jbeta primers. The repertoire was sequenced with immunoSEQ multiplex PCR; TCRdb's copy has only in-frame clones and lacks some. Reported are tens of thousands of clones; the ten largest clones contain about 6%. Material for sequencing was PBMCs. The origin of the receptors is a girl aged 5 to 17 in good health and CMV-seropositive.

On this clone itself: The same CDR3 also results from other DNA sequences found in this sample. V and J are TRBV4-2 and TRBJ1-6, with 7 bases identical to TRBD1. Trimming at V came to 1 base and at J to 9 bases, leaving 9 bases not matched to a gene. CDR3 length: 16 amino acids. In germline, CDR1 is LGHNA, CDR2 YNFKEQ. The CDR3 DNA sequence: TGTGCCAGCAGCCAAGCTACCGGGACAGAGCCTTCACCCCTCCACTTT. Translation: CASSQATGTEPSPLHF.

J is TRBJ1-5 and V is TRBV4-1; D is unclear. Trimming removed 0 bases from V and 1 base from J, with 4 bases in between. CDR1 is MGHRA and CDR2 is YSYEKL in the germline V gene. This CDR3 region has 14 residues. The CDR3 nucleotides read TGCGCCAGCAGCCAAGAAGAGAGCAATCAGCCCCAGCATTTT. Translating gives CASSQEESNQPQHF.

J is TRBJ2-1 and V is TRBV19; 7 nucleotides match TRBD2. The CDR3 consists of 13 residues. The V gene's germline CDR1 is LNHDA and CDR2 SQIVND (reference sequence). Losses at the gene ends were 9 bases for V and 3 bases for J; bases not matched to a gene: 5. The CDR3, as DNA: TGTGCCAGCAGCGGGACGAGCTACAATGAGCAGTTCTTC. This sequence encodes CASSGTSYNEQFF.

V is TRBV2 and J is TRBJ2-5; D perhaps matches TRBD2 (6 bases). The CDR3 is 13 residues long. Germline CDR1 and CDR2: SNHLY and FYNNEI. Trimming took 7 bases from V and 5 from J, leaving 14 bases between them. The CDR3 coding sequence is TGTGCCAGCACAGGTGGGGGGAGTGAGACCCAGTACTTC. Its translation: CASTGGGSETQYF. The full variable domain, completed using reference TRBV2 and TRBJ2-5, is EPEVTQTPSHQVTQMGQEVILRCVPISNHLYFYWYRQILGQKVEFLVSFYNNEISEKSEIFDDQFSVERPDGSNFTLKIRSTKLEDSAMYFCASTGGGSETQYFGPGTRLLVL.

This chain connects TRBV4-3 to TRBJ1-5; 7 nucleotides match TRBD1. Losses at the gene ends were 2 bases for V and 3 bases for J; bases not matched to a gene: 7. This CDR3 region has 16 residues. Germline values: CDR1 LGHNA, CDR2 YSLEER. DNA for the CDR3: TGCGCCAGCAGCCAAAGTCCGGGACAGATCAATCAGCCCCAGCATTTT. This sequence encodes CASSQSPGQINQPQHF.